This T cell receptor beta chain was retrieved from a study of blood T cell repertoires in COVID-19. About the study: COVID-19 samples collected from the United States, Italy and Spain covered acute and convalescent phases. T cells, B-cell-depleted T cells, or PBMCs supplied cDNA or gDNA.

With 4 bases removed from V and 2 bases from J, the gap between germline ends came to 13 bases. CDR1 and CDR2 (germline): SEHNR, FQNEAQ (reference sequence). The CDR3 is made up of 15 amino acids. How the authors handled the data: The authors estimated nucleated cell counts from reference gene primer amplification. Here immunoSEQ multiplex PCR was the method, and the copy in TCRdb shows in-frame clones only, minus some. The V and J calls and clone size are taken from that table; D and trimming were inferred from the DNA. This table holds approximately 150,000 clones, under 85% found once. This sequence was found in a man aged 65 to 79 who had recovered from COVID-19. The sample was peripheral blood. V usage is TRBV7-9 and J usage is TRBJ2-3, with unresolved D. In DNA, the CDR3 is TGTGCCAGCAGCTCCACGAGGCTGAACACAGATACGCAGTATTTT. This encodes CASSSTRLNTDTQYF.